This T cell receptor beta chain emerged from a study of OX40 agonist ivuxolimab in advanced cancers. Libraries were prepared by immunoSEQ multiplex PCR; TCRdb keeps only in-frame clonotypes and omits some of them. The sample consists of under 95,000 clones, 70% to 90% of them appearing once. The sequencing used CD4+ or CD8+ T cells sorted from blood, collected in a trial of the OX40 agonist ivuxolimab. The source of this sequence is an adult with an advanced solid tumor such as melanoma, head and neck, liver or kidney cancer.

This CDR3 is CASSLELGITGELFF. Here the CDR3 DNA reads TGCGCCAGCAGCTTGGAACTGGGGATAACCGGGGAGCTGTTTTTT. V is TRBV5-1 and J is TRBJ2-2; D gene uncertain. There are 15 residues in the CDR3. V shed 0 bases and J shed 5 bases, with 11 bases lying between them. Germline lookup yields CDR1 SGHRS and CDR2 YFSETQ.